This is a list of T cell receptor beta chains from one sample in a study of CD8+ T cells in alopecia areata. Repertoires were generated with immunoSEQ multiplex PCR, while TCRdb's copy carries only in-frame clones and drops some. Altogether 200,000 or so clones are present, 58% being singletons, with the ten largest covering about 5.1%. Here the sequenced sample was CD4+ T cells sorted from blood, taken at week 24, from a patient treated with tofacitinib. The receptor source for this set is a human donor with alopecia areata. The CDR3 runs from the conserved cysteine through the conserved F or W. D genes are given only for firm matches. Only part of the rows carry a size: once, few, many, or a class if the clone is expanded.

clone size,V gene,J gene,D gene,CDR3 DNA,CDR3 protein
.,TRBV29-1,TRBJ2-5,.,TGCAGCGTTAGTCGACAGATCCAAGAGACCCAGTACTTC,CSVSRQIQETQYF
.,TRBV9,TRBJ2-7,.,TGTGCCAGCAGCGTAGACCCCCGTACTCGCCACGAGCAGTACTTC,CASSVDPRTRHEQYF
.,TRBV7-8,TRBJ1-3,.,TGTGCCAGCAGCGCCTGGTTGGCTGCGGGAAACACCATATATTTT,CASSAWLAAGNTIYF
.,TRBV12-5,TRBJ2-7,.,TGTGCTAGTGGTTTGAGCCGGGACGGCCCTCAGTACTTC,CASGLSRDGPQYF
few,TRBV5-8,TRBJ1-2,.,TGTGCCAGCAGCTTGCCAGGGAACTATGGCTACACCTTC,CASSLPGNYGYTF
.,TRBV7-2,TRBJ1-1,.,TGTGCCAGCAGCTTAGTCGCCAGGGAAGCTTTCTTT,CASSLVAREAFF
few,TRBV15,TRBJ1-5,.,TGTGCCACCACCTCGGGAGCAGGGCGTGATCAGCCCCAGCATTTT,CATTSGAGRDQPQHF
few,TRBV7-9,TRBJ2-7,.,TGTGCCAGCAGCTTGTCAGGGGGGAACGAGCAGTACTTC,CASSLSGGNEQYF
.,TRBV4-1,TRBJ2-5,TRBD2,TGCGCCAGCAGCCAGCTTAGCGGGGGAGGCCAAGAGACCCAGTACTTC,CASSQLSGGGQETQYF
.,TRBV7-9,TRBJ2-7,.,TGTGCCAGCAGCTTAGCAGGGGACTACGAGCAGTACTTC,CASSLAGDYEQYF